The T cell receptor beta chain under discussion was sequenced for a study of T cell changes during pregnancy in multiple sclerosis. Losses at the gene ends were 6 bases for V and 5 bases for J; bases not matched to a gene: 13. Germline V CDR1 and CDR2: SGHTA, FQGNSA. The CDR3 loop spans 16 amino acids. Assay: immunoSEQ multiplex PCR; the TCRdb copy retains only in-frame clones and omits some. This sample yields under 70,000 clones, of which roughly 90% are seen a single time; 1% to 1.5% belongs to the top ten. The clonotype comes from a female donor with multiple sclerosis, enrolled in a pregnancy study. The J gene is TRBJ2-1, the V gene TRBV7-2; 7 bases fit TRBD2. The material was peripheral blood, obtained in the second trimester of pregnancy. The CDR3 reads CASSQRGGLVDNEQFF. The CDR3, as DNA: TGTGCCAGCAGTCAACGCGGCGGACTAGTCGACAATGAGCAGTTCTTC.